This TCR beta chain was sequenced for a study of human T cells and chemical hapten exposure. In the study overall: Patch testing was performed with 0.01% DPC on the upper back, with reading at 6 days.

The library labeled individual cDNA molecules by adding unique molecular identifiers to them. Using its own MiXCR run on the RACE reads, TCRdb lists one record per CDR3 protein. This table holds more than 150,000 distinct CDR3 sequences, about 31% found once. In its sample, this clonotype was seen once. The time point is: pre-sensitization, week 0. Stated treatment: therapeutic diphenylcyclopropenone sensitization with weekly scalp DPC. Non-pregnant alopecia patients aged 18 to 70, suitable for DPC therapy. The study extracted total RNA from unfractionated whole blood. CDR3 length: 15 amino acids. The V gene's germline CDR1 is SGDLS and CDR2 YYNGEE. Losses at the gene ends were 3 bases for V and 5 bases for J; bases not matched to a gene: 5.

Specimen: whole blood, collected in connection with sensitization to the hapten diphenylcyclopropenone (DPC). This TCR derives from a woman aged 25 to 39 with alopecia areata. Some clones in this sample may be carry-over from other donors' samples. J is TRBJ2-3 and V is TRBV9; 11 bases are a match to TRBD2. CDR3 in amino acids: CASSGSGRAEDTQYF. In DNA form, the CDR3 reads TGTGCCAGCAGCGGTAGCGGGAGGGCCGAAGATACGCAGTATTTT.